The 6 T cell receptor beta chains in this list originate from one sample, sequenced in a study of PD-1 blockade in classical Hodgkin lymphoma. Libraries were prepared by immunoSEQ multiplex PCR; TCRdb keeps only in-frame clonotypes and omits some of them. The repertoire has fewer than 100,000 clones, roughly 91% of them found once; the top ten carry 2%. Time point defined: cycle 4 day 1 (C4D1), after 6 weeks of nivolumab. After autologous stem cell transplantation all patients relapsed, and prior brentuximab vedotin exposure differed between cohorts. The specimen comprised peripheral blood mononuclear cells (PBMCs), sampled before the fourth cycle of nivolumab. The receptor set was obtained from a human donor with classical Hodgkin lymphoma.

The rearrangement uses TRBV5-6 and TRBJ2-1, with D possibly being TRBD1 or TRBD2 (6 bases each). This CDR3 has 16 amino acids. Germline CDR1 is SGHDT and CDR2 is YYEEEE. V dropped 4 bases and J dropped 3 bases, with 17 bases sitting between them. Here the CDR3 reads CASSPGGVGGYNEQFF. CDR3 in DNA: TGTGCCAGCAGCCCCGGGGGCGTGGGGGGCTACAATGAGCAGTTCTTC.

V gene TRBV30 combines with J gene TRBJ1-4; D gene unclear. V lost 2 bases and J lost 0, with 10 bases in between. The CDR3 runs 15 residues. Per germline, CDR1 GTSNPN and CDR2 SVGIG (reference sequence). The CDR3: CAWSRGFATNEKLFF. In DNA, the CDR3 is TGTGCCTGGAGTAGAGGGTTTGCAACTAATGAAAAACTGTTTTTT. The full variable domain, completed using reference TRBV30 and TRBJ1-4, is SQTIHQWPATLVQPVGSPLSLECTVEGTSNPNLYWYRQAAGRGLQLLFYSVGIGQISSEVPQNLSASRPQDRQFILSSKKLLLSDSGFYLCAWSRGFATNEKLFFGSGTQLSVL.

This rearrangement joins TRBV5-5 to TRBJ2-7; either TRBD1 or TRBD2 may supply D (5 bases each). V was clipped by 1 base and J by 6 bases, with 20 bases between them. The CDR3 has 16 residues. Germline V gene data show CDR1 as SGHKS and CDR2 as YYEKEE (reference sequence). CDR3 in DNA: TGTGCCAGCAGCTTGTCACCGGGGCAGAGTAAATCCGAGCAGTACTTC. It yields the protein CASSLSPGQSKSEQYF.

The rearrangement uses TRBV27 and TRBJ2-7; 11 bases are a match to TRBD2. The CDR3 sequence is 16 residues long. CDR1 and CDR2 from the germline V gene are MNHEY and SMNVEV (reference sequence). V lost 6 bases to trimming and J lost 3 bases; unmatched junction nucleotides: 10. CDR3 sequence reads: CASSPGLAASLYEQYF. The CDR3 region has the DNA TGTGCCAGCAGCCCGGGACTAGCGGCCTCACTCTACGAGCAGTACTTC.

This sequence joins TRBV5-4 and TRBJ2-5; D gene uncertain. The CDR3 is made up of 12 amino acids. Trimming stripped 1 base from V and 5 bases from J, with 6 bases between. Germline V gene lookup returns CDR1 SGHNT and CDR2 YYREEE (reference sequence). CDR3 sequence: CASSLIGETQYF. DNA for the CDR3: TGTGCCAGCAGCTTGATCGGGGAGACCCAGTACTTC.

The rearrangement uses TRBV11-2 and TRBJ2-1, with D possibly TRBD2 on 5 matching bases. This CDR3 region has 16 residues. Germline V lookup: CDR1 SGHAT, CDR2 FQNNGV. The V and J ends lost 4 bases and 3 bases respectively, with 16 bases between them. This CDR3 is CASSSPRGRYYNEQFF. The CDR3 nucleotides are TGTGCCAGCAGCTCTCCCCGGGGTAGGTACTACAATGAGCAGTTCTTC. The whole variable domain, remainder taken from reference TRBV11-2 and TRBJ2-1, is EAGVAQSPRYKIIEKRQSVAFWCNPISGHATLYWYQQILGQGPKLLIQFQNNGVVDDSQLPKDRFSAERLKGVDSTLKIQPAKLEDSAVYLCASSSPRGRYYNEQFFGPGTRLTVL.